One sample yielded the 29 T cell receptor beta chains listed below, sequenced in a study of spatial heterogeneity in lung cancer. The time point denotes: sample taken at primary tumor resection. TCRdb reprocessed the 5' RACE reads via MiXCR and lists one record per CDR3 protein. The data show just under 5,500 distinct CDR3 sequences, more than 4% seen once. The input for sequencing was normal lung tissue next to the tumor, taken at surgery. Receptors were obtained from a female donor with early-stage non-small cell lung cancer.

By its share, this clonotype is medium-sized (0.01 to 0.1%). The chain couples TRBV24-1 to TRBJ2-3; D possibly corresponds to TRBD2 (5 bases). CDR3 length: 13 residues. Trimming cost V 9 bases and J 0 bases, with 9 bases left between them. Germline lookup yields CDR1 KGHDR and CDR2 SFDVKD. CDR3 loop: CATGERSTDTQYF. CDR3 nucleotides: TGTGCCACCGGGGAGCGGAGCACAGATACGCAGTATTTT.

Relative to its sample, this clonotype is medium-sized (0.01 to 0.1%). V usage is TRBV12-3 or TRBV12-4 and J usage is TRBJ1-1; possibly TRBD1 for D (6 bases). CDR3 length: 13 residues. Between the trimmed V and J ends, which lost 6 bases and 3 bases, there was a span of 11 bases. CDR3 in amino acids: CASSRSGDTEAFF. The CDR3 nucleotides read TGTGCCAGCAGCCGCTCAGGGGACACTGAAGCTTTCTTT.

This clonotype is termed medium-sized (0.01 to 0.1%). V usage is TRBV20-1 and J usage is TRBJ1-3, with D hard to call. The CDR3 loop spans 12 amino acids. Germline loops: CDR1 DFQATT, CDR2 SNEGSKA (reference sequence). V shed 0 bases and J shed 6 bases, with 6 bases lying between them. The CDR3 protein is CSARDTENTIYF. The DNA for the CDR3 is TGCAGTGCTAGAGACACTGAAAACACCATATATTTT.

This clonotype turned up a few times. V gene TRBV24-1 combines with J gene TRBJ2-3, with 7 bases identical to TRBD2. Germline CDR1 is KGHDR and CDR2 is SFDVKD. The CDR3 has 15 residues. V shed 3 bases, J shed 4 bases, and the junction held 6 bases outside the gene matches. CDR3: CATSDPSGNADTQYF. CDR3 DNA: TGTGCCACCAGTGATCCGAGCGGGAATGCAGATACGCAGTATTTT.

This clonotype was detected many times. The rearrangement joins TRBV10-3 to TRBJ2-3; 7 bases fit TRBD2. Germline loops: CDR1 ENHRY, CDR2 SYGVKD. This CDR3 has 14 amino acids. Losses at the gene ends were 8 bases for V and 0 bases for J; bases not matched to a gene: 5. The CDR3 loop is CAIGLAVSTDTQYF. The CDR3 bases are TGTGCCATCGGGCTAGCGGTTAGCACAGATACGCAGTATTTT.

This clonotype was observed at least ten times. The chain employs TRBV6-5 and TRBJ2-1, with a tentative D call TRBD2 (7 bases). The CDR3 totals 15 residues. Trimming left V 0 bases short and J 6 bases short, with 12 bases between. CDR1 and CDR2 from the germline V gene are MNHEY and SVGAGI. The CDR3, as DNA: TGTGCCAGCAGTTACTCGAGGGGAGGGGGCAATGAGCAGTTCTTC. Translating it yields CASSYSRGGGNEQFF.

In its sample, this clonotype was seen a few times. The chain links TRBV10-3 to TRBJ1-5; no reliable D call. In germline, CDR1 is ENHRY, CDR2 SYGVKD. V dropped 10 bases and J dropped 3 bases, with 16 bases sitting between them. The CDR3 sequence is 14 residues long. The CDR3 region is CATRLSGNNQPQHF. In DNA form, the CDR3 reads TGTGCCACCCGACTGTCCGGGAACAATCAGCCCCAGCATTTT.

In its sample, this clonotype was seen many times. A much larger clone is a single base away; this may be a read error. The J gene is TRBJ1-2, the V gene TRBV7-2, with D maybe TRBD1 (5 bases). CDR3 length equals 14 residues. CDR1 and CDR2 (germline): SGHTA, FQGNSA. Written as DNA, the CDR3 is TGTGCCAGCAGCCAGGGACGGCCGAACTATGGCTACAACTTC. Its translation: CASSQGRPNYGYNF.

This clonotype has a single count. This CDR3 reads CSVAQGHGSPLHF. CDR3 in DNA: TGCAGCGTGGCCCAGGGTCACGGTTCACCCCTCCACTTT. The chain has TRBV29-1 and TRBJ1-6, with a tentative D call TRBD1 (5 bases). CDR3 size: 13 residues. The V gene's germline CDR1 is SQVTM and CDR2 ANQGSEA. Trimming took off 6 bases at V and 9 bases at J, with 15 bases between the two ends.

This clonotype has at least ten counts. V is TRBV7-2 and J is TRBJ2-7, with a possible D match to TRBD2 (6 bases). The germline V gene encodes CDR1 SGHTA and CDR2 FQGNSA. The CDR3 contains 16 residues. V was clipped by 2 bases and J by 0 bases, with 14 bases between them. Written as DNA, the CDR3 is TGTGCCAGCAGCTTACTAACGGGAGTCGGCTCCTACGAGCAGTACTTC. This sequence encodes CASSLLTGVGSYEQYF. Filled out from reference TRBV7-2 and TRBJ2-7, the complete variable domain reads GAGVSQSPSNKVTEKGKDVELRCDPISGHTALYWYRQSLGQGLEFLIYFQGNSAPDKSGLPSDRFSAERTGGSVSTLTIQRTQQEDSAVYLCASSLLTGVGSYEQYFGPGTRLTVT.

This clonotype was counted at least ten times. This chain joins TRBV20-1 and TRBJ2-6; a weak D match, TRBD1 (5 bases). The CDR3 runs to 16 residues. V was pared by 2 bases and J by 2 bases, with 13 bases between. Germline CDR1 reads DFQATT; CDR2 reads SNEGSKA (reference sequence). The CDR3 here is CSARQAGAAGANVLTF. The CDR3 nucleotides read TGCAGTGCTAGACAAGCTGGGGCGGCTGGGGCCAACGTCCTGACTTTC.

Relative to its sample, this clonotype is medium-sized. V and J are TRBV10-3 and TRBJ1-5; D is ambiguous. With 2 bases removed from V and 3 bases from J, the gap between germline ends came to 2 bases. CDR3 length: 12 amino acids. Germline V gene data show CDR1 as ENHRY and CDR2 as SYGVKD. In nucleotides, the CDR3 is TGTGCCATCAGTGAGGTCAATCAGCCCCAGCATTTT. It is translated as CAISEVNQPQHF.

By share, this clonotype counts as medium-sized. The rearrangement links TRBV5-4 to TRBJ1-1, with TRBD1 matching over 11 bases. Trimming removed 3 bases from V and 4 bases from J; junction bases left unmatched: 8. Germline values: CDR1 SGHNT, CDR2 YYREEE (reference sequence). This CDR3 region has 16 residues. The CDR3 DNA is TGTGCCAGCAGCTCTGGACAGGGGGCGGGCGGCACTGAAGCTTTCTTT. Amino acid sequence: CASSSGQGAGGTEAFF.

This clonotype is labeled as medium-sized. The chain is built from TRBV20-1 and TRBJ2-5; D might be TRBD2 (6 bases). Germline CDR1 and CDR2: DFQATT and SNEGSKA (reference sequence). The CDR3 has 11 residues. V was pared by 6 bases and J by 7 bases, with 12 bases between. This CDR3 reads CSAEVGGTQYF. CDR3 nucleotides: TGCAGTGCAGAGGTGGGGGGGACCCAGTACTTC.

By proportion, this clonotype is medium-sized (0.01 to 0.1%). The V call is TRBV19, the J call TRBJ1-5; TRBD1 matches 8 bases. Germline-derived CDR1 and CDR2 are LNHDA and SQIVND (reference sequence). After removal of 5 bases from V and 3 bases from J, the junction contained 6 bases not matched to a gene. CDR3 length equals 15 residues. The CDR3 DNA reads TGTGCCAGTAGTCAGGACAGGGTCGACAATCAGCCCCAGCATTTT. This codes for CASSQDRVDNQPQHF.

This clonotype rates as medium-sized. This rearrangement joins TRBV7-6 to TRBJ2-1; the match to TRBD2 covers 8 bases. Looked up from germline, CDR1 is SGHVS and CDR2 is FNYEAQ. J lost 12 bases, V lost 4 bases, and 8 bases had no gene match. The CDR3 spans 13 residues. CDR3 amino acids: CASSSAAGGSQFF. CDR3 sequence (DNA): TGTGCCAGCAGCTCAGCTGCGGGAGGCTCGCAGTTCTTC.

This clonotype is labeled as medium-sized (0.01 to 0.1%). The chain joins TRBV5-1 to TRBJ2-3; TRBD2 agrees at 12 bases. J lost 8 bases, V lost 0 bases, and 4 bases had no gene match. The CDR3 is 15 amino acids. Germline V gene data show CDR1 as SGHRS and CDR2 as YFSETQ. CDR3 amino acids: CASSLGLAGDSTQYF. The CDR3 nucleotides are TGCGCCAGCAGCTTGGGACTAGCGGGAGATTCTACGCAGTATTTT.

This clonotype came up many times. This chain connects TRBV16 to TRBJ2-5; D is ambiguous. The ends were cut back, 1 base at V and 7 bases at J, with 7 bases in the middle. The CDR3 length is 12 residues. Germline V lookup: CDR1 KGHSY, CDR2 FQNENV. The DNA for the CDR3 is TGTGCCAGCAGCCAATTGAGTGGGACCCAGTACTTC. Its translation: CASSQLSGTQYF.

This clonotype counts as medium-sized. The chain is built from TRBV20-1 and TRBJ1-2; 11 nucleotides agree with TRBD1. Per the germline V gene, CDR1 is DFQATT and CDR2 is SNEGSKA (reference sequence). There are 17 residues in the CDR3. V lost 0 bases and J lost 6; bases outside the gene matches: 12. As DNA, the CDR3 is TGCAGTGCTAGAGATGCCCGGAGAGGACAGGGGGCTAATGGCTACACCTTC. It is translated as CSARDARRGQGANGYTF.

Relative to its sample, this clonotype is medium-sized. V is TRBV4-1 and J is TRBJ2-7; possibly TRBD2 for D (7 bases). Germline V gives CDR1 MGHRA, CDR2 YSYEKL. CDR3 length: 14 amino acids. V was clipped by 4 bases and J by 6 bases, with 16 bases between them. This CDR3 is CASSPRRGEGEQYF. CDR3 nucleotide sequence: TGCGCCAGCAGCCCCCGTAGGGGGGAGGGCGAGCAGTACTTC.

CDR3 sequence reads: CSASRSLGDNEQFF. CDR3 sequence (DNA): TGCAGTGCTAGCCGTTCACTAGGGGACAATGAGCAGTTCTTC. This sequence joins TRBV20-1 and TRBJ2-1; the D call may be TRBD1 or TRBD2 (5 bases each). The CDR3 extends over 14 amino acids. The V end was cut by 3 bases, the J end by 5 bases, with 14 bases between. Germline V gives CDR1 DFQATT, CDR2 SNEGSKA (reference sequence).

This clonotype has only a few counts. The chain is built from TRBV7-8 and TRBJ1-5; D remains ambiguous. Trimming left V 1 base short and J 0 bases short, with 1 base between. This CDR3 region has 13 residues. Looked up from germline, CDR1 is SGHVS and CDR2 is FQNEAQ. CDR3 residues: CASSLDSNQPQHF. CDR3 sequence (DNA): TGTGCCAGCAGCTTAGATAGCAATCAGCCCCAGCATTTT.

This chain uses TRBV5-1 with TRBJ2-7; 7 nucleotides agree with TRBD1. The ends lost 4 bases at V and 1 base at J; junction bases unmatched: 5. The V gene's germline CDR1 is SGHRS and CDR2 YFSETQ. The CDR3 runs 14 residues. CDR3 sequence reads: CASSHGTVSYEQYF. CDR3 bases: TGCGCCAGCAGCCATGGGACAGTATCCTACGAGCAGTACTTC.

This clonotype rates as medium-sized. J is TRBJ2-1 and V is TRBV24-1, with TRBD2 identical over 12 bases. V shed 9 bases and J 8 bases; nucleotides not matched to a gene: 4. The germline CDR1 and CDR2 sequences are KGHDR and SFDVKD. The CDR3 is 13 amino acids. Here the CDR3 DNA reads TGTGCCACCGGGACTAGCGGGCGAGATGAGCAGTTCTTC. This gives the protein CATGTSGRDEQFF.

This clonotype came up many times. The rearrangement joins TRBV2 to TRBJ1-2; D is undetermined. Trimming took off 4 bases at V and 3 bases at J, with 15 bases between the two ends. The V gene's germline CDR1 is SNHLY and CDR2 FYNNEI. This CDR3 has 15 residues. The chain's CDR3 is CASSAGPSRDYGYTF. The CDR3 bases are TGTGCCAGCAGTGCCGGGCCCTCAAGGGACTATGGCTACACCTTC.

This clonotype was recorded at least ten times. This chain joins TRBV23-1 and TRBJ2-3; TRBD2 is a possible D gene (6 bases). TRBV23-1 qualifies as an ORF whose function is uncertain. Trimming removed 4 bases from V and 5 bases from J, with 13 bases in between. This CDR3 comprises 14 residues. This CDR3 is CASSLREVKDTQYF. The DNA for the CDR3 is TGCGCCAGCAGTCTTAGGGAGGTCAAAGATACGCAGTATTTT.

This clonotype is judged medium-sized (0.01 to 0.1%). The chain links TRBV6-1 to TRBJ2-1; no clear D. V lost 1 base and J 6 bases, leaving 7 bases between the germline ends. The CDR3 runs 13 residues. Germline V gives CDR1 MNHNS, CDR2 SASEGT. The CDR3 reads CASSEERLNEQFF. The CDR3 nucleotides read TGTGCCAGCAGTGAAGAACGTCTCAATGAGCAGTTCTTC.

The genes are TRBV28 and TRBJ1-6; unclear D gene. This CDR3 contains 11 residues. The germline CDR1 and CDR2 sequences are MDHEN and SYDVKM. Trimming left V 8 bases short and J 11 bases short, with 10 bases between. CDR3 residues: CASGKEPPLHF. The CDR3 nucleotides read TGTGCCAGCGGAAAAGAGCCACCCCTCCACTTT.

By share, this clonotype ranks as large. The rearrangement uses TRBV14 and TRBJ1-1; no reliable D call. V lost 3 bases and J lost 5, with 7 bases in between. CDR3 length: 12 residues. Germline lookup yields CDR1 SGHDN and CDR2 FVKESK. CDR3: CASSHPGTEAFF. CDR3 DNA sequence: TGTGCCAGCAGCCACCCCGGTACTGAAGCTTTCTTT.